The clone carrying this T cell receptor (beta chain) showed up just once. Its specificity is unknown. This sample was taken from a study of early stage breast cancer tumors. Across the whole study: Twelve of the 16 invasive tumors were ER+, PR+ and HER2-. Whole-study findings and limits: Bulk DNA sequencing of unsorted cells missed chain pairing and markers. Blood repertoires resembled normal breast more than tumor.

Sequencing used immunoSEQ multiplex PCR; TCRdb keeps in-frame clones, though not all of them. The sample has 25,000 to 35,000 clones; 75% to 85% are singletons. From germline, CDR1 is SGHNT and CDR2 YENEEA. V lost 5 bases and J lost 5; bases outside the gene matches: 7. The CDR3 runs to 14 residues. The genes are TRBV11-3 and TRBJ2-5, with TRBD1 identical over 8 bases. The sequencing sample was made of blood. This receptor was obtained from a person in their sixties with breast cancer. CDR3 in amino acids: CASSPLGTGETQYF. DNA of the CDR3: TGTGCCAGCAGCCCCCTAGGGACAGGCGAGACCCAGTACTTC.